One sample yielded the 17 T cell receptor beta chains listed below, sequenced in a study of glioma-infiltrating T cells. Amplification of TCR alpha and beta CDR3 regions from RNA used iRepertoire nested multiplex PCR. TCRdb reprocessed the multiplex PCR reads via MiXCR and lists one record per CDR3 protein. This table holds some 85,000 distinct CDR3 sequences, around 23% found once. The sequencing sample was made of glioma tissue, nonneoplastic brain tissue, or PBMCs (not recorded which). These receptors all come from a human donor with low-grade glioma or glioblastoma, undergoing nonglioma brain surgery, or in good health (not recorded which).

This clonotype was seen at least ten times. The chain recombines TRBV3-1 with TRBJ2-5, with D possibly called TRBD1 or TRBD2 (5 bases each). The CDR3 is 15 amino acids. Germline CDR1 reads LGHDT; CDR2 reads YNNKEL (reference sequence). The V and J ends lost 6 bases and 5 bases respectively, with 19 bases between them. CDR3 DNA: TGTGCCAGCAGTTCCTGGACACCGGGGCGGGAGACCCAGTACTTC. This gives the protein CASSSWTPGRETQYF.

About this clonotype itself: Possible read error: a much larger clone is one base away. The chain recombines TRBV4-1 with TRBJ1-5; tentatively, D is TRBD1 (5 bases). CDR3 length: 16 residues. Germline V gene sequence: CDR1 MGHRA, CDR2 YSYEKL. CDR3 residues: CARELRGDYSNQLQHF. CDR3 DNA: TGCGCCAGAGAACTTCGAGGGGATTATAGCAATCAGCTCCAGCATTTT.

This clonotype came up many times. The rearrangement uses TRBV4-1 and TRBJ1-2; D remains ambiguous. Trimming shortened V by 0 bases and J by 0 bases, and 8 bases separated the two germline ends. The CDR3 is 15 residues long. The V gene's germline CDR1 is MGHRA and CDR2 YSYEKL. This CDR3 is CASSQDAVANYGYTF. The CDR3 DNA reads TGCGCCAGCAGCCAAGATGCGGTAGCTAACTATGGCTACACCTTC.

This clonotype has a count of ten or more. The chain joins TRBV25-1 to TRBJ1-4, with 7 bases that match TRBD1. The CDR3 consists of 17 residues. Per the germline V gene, CDR1 is MGHDK and CDR2 is SYGVNS. V lost 0 bases to trimming and J lost 0 bases; unmatched junction nucleotides: 4. The CDR3, as DNA: TGTGCCAGCAGTGAATATAACAGGGGCTCAACTAATGAAAAACTGTTTTTT. Translated: CASSEYNRGSTNEKLFF. Full variable domain (missing parts from reference TRBV25-1 and TRBJ1-4): EADIYQTPRYLVIGTGKKITLECSQTMGHDKMYWYQQDPGMELHLIHYSYGVNSTEKGDLSSESTVSRIRTEHFPLTLESARPSHTSQYLCASSEYNRGSTNEKLFFGSGTQLSVL.

In this sample, this clonotype turned up many times. The chain employs TRBV20-1 and TRBJ2-3; TRBD2 aligns across 8 bases. V was pared by 3 bases and J by 5 bases, with 4 bases of the junction left unmatched. The CDR3 runs to 13 residues. Germline V gives CDR1 DFQATT, CDR2 SNEGSKA (reference sequence). The chain's CDR3 is CSASSGSVDTQYF. As DNA, the CDR3 is TGCAGTGCTAGCAGCGGGAGTGTAGATACGCAGTATTTT.

This clonotype has ten or more counts. The CDR3 coding sequence is TGCAGTGCTAGAGGCGGCTTTGGAACCTACGAGCAGTACTTC. This gives the protein CSARGGFGTYEQYF. V is TRBV20-1 and J is TRBJ2-7; no firm D call. Trimming took off 1 base at V and 2 bases at J, with 12 bases between the two ends. Per germline, CDR1 DFQATT and CDR2 SNEGSKA (reference sequence). CDR3 size: 14 residues.

The chain joins TRBV15 to TRBJ1-1; no definite D call. Deletions cut 10 bases from V and 7 bases from J, with 19 bases between. Germline values: CDR1 LNHNV, CDR2 YYDKDF (reference sequence). The CDR3 runs to 13 residues. The CDR3 DNA is TGTGCCAGCAGAGATGTGACGGACCGTGAAGCTTTCTTT. Translated, it gives CASRDVTDREAFF.

In its sample, this clonotype ranks as medium-sized. V is TRBV6-1 and J is TRBJ1-1; TRBD1 agrees at 7 bases. The CDR3 extends over 13 amino acids. Looked up from germline, CDR1 is MNHNS and CDR2 is SASEGT. V dropped 6 bases and J dropped 1; count of bases not matched to a gene: 2. CDR3 in DNA: TGTGCCAGCAGCAGGGGGACGAACACTGAAGCTTTCTTT. Encoded protein: CASSRGTNTEAFF.

The chain couples TRBV10-2 to TRBJ2-5; the D gene is possibly TRBD2 (5 bases). Trimming shortened V by 3 bases and J by 3 bases, and 8 bases separated the two germline ends. The CDR3 runs 13 residues. The germline V gene encodes CDR1 WSHSY and CDR2 SAAADI. Here the CDR3 DNA reads TGCGCCAGCAGTGAAGCCGGGAAAGAGACCCAGTACTTC. It specifies CASSEAGKETQYF.

This sequence joins TRBV11-1 and TRBJ1-1, with D unclear. Per germline, CDR1 SGHAT and CDR2 FQDESV (reference sequence). This CDR3 contains 14 residues. Trimming left V 3 bases short and J 8 bases short, with 16 bases between. The CDR3 loop is CASSFSVNGWEAFF. CDR3 nucleotides: TGTGCCAGCAGCTTCAGCGTTAACGGTTGGGAAGCTTTCTTT.

As concerns this clonotype: The junction and the germline gene differ at one end; a read error may be behind it. This chain uses TRBV15 with TRBJ1-2; D not resolved. CDR1 is LNHNV, CDR2 YYDKDF, per germline (reference sequence). The CDR3 consists of 17 residues. The CDR3 DNA reads as TGTGTCACCAGCAGAGATCACCTCCCTGGGGTGGAGAATGGCTACACCTTC. Residues: CVTSRDHLPGVENGYTF.

Many counts were recorded for this clonotype. The chain joins TRBV12-3 or TRBV12-4 to TRBJ2-3; 11 nucleotides agree with TRBD2. V shed 7 bases, J shed 5 bases, and the junction held 5 bases outside the gene matches. The CDR3 runs to 14 residues. DNA for the CDR3: TGTGCCAGCAAACTAGCGGGAGTCGGAGATACGCAGTATTTT. Its translation: CASKLAGVGDTQYF.

A word on this clonotype: Since a much larger clone is just one base distant, this may be a read error. This chain joins TRBV4-1 and TRBJ1-5; no reliable D call. The CDR3 extends over 13 amino acids. Germline CDR1 MGHRA, CDR2 YSYEKL. Trimming took 4 bases from V and 10 from J, leaving 14 bases between them. The CDR3 loop is CASSLTRGDPQHF. CDR3 bases: TGCGCCAGCAGCCTCACGCGGGGAGACCCCCAGCATTTT.

This clonotype was counted at least ten times. The chain links TRBV19 to TRBJ1-5; TRBD1 aligns across 7 bases. CDR1 is LNHDA and CDR2 is SQIVND in the germline V gene (reference sequence). Germline trimming cut 3 bases from V and 0 bases from J; bases unmatched to any gene: 5. The CDR3 is 16 amino acids. CDR3 nucleotide sequence: TGTGCCAGTAGTATCCGGGACAGTTATAGCAATCAGCCCCAGCATTTT. This codes for CASSIRDSYSNQPQHF.

This clonotype was detected ten times or more. The chain links TRBV20-1 to TRBJ2-3; 7 positions match TRBD1. The CDR3 spans 13 residues. CDR1 is DFQATT and CDR2 is SNEGSKA in the germline V gene (reference sequence). The ends lost 2 bases at V and 5 bases at J; junction bases unmatched: 4. The CDR3 protein is CSARRTGQDTQYF. In nucleotides, the CDR3 is TGCAGTGCTAGAAGGACAGGTCAAGATACGCAGTATTTT.

This clonotype was detected many times. This chain connects TRBV12-3 or TRBV12-4 to TRBJ2-5; D not resolved. V was clipped by 5 bases and J by 7 bases, with 11 bases between them. The CDR3 has 12 residues. CDR3 region: CASSRERSTQYF. CDR3 sequence (DNA): TGTGCCAGCAGTCGCGAACGTTCGACCCAGTACTTC.

Only a few counts were recorded for this clonotype. The CDR3 sequence is CASSLAGQLNTEAFF. CDR3 sequence (DNA): TGCGCCAGCAGCTTGGCCGGACAGCTGAACACTGAAGCTTTCTTT. The chain joins TRBV5-1 to TRBJ1-1, with D tentatively TRBD1 (6 bases). The ends were cut back, 0 bases at V and 0 bases at J, with 9 bases in the middle. The CDR3 runs to 15 residues. CDR1 is SGHRS and CDR2 is YFSETQ in the germline V gene.